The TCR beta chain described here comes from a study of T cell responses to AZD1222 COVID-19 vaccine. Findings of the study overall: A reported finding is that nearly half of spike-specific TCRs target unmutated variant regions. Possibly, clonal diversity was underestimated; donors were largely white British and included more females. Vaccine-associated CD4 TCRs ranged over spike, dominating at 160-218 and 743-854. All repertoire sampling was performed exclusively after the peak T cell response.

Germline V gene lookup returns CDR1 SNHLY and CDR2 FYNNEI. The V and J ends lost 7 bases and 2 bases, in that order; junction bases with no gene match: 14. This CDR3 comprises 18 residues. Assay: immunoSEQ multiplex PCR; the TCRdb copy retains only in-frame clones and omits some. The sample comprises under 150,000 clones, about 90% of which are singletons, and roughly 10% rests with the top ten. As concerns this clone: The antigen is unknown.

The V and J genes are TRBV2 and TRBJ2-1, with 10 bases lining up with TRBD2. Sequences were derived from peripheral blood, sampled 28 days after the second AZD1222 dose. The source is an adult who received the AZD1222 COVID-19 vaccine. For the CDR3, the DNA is TGTGCCAGCAAGGATAGCGGGAGGAGGGGCAGGCCCTACAATGAGCAGTTCTTC. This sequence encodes CASKDSGRRGRPYNEQFF.